Here is one T cell receptor (beta chain) with its context. Its antigen is unidentified. J was trimmed by 5 bases and V by 0 bases; bases with no gene match: 6. The CDR3 extends over 16 amino acids. Germline V CDR1 and CDR2: LGHDT, YNNKEL (reference sequence). The entry originates in a study of blood T cells in healthy people across ages. Study as a whole: Capture via template switching afforded approximately one barcoded beta molecule per two T cells.

Then a second PCR, running about 7 to 11 cycles, was carried out with a sample-barcoded 5' primer and a J-beta primer mix. A template-switch adaptor with 12 random nucleotides tagged each cDNA molecule. TCRdb ran MiXCR on the 5' RACE reads and lists one entry per CDR3 protein. The table lists approximately 690,000 distinct CDR3 sequences, around three fifths of them singletons, with around 37% in the top ten. Findings and limits, study-wide: TCR beta diversity, measured per million T cells, fell in a roughly linear way with age.

The rearrangement joins TRBV3-1 to TRBJ2-1; TRBD2 aligns across 8 bases. This TCR was sampled from a man between 60 and 75 years old in good health. The sample was blood. The CDR3 loop is CASSQETLADNNEQFF. The CDR3, as DNA: TGTGCCAGCAGCCAAGAGACACTAGCGGACAACAATGAGCAGTTCTTC.